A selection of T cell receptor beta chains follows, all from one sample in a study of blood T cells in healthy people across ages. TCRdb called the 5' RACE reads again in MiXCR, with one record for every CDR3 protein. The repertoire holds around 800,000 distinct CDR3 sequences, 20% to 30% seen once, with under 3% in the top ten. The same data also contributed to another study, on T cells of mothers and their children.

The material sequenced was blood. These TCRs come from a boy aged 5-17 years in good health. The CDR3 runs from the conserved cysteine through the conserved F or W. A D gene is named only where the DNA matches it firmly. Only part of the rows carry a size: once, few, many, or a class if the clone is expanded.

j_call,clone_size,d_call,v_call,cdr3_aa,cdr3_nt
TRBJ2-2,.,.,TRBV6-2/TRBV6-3,CASWDGNTGELFF,TGTGCCAGTTGGGACGGAAACACCGGGGAGCTGTTTTTT
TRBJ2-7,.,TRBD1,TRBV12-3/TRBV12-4,CASSTRRDRDQTSSYEQYF,TGTGCCAGCAGTACACGCCGGGACAGGGATCAAACCAGCTCCTACGAGCAGTACTTC
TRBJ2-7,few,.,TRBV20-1,CSARTGLPYEQYF,TGCAGTGCTAGAACCGGACTACCATACGAGCAGTACTTC
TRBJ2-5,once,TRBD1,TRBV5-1,CASRTGTGGETQYF,TGCGCCAGCAGAACTGGGACAGGAGGCGAGACCCAGTACTTC
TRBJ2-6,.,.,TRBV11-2,CASSLVLGLAGANVLTF,TGTGCCAGCAGCTTAGTCTTGGGATTGGCCGGGGCCAACGTCCTGACTTTC
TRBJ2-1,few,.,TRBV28,CASALGPGDGSYNEQFF,TGTGCCAGCGCCCTAGGGCCAGGGGATGGCTCCTACAATGAGCAGTTCTTC
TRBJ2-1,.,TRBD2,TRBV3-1,CASSQERQRENNEQFF,TGTGCCAGCAGCCAAGAACGGCAGCGGGAGAACAATGAGCAGTTCTTC
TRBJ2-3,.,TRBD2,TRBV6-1,CASSEALTSGGADTQYF,TGTGCCAGCAGTGAAGCTCTAACTAGCGGGGGCGCAGATACGCAGTATTTT
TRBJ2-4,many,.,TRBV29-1,CSANRALAKNIQYF,TGCAGCGCGAACAGGGCTCTAGCCAAAAACATTCAGTACTTC
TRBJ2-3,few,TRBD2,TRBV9,CASSFSGGGDTQYF,TGTGCCAGCAGCTTTAGCGGGGGGGGAGATACGCAGTATTTT
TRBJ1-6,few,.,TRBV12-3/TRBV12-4,CASGGQINSPLHF,TGTGCCAGCGGGGGGCAGATTAATTCACCCCTCCACTTT
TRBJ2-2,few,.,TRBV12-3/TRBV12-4,CASSSIWFMFGAKNTGELFF,TGTGCCAGCAGTTCCATTTGGTTCATGTTCGGTGCTAAAAACACCGGGGAGCTGTTTTTT
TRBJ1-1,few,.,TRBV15,CATSRDRVLTGNTEAFF,TGTGCCACCAGCAGAGATAGAGTCTTGACAGGGAACACTGAAGCTTTCTTT
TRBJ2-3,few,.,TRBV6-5,CASSYSSFPEPDTQYF,TGTGCCAGCAGTTACTCGTCGTTTCCGGAACCAGATACGCAGTATTTT
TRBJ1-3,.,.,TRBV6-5,CASSYSQDGLAIYF,TGTGCCAGCAGTTACTCCCAGGACGGCTTAGCCATATATTTT
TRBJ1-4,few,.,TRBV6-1,CASAFQATNEKLFF,TGTGCCTCGGCATTCCAAGCAACTAATGAAAAACTGTTTTTT
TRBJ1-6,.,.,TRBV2,CASRQGRESPLHF,TGTGCCAGCAGACAGGGAAGGGAATCACCCCTCCACTTT
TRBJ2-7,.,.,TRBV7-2,CASSSGQDTIYEQYF,TGTGCCAGCAGCTCAGGGCAGGACACCATCTACGAGCAGTACTTC
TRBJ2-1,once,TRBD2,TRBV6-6,CASSPRVGGYSNEQFF,TGTGCCAGCAGCCCTAGAGTCGGGGGGTACTCCAATGAGCAGTTCTTC
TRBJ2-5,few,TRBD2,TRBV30,CAWSFGGGQETQYF,TGTGCCTGGAGTTTCGGCGGGGGCCAAGAGACCCAGTACTTC
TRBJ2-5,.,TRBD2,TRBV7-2,CASSLAPSGGAQYF,TGTGCCAGCAGCTTAGCCCCTAGCGGGGGGGCGCAGTACTTC
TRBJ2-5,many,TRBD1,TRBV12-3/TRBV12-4,CASSRTGAETQYF,TGTGCCAGCAGTAGGACAGGGGCAGAGACCCAGTACTTC
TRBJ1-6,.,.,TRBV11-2,CASSRTPSSYNSPLHF,TGTGCCAGCAGCCGGACACCAAGCTCCTATAATTCACCCCTCCACTTT
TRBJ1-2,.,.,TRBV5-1,CASSATTYNGYTF,TGCGCCAGCAGCGCGACTACTTACAATGGCTACACCTTC
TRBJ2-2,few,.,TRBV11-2,CASSLRRGPPNTGELFF,TGTGCCAGCAGCTTACGCAGGGGTCCTCCCAACACCGGGGAGCTGTTTTTT
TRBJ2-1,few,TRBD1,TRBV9,CASSAGQGAIYNEQFF,TGTGCCAGCAGCGCTGGACAGGGAGCAATCTACAATGAGCAGTTCTTC
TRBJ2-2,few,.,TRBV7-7,CASTYPGGDTGELFF,TGTGCCAGCACCTATCCCGGCGGGGACACCGGGGAGCTGTTTTTT
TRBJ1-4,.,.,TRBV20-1,CSAEGRSNEKLFF,TGCAGTGCTGAGGGGCGGTCTAATGAAAAACTGTTTTTT
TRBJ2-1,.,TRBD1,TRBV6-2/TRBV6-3,CASVKTGVDRKFF,TGTGCCAGCGTTAAGACAGGGGTGGATAGGAAGTTCTTC
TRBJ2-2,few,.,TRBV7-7,CASSLSGGVENTGELFF,TGTGCCAGCAGCCTTTCTGGAGGGGTCGAGAACACCGGGGAGCTGTTTTTT
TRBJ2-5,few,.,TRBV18,CASSPPSRWETQYF,TGTGCCAGCTCACCTCCATCAAGGTGGGAGACCCAGTACTTC
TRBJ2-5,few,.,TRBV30,CAWSPTQETQYF,TGTGCCTGGAGTCCGACGCAGGAGACCCAGTACTTC
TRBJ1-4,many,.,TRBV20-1,CSAARGTVASEKLFF,TGCAGTGCCGCGCGGGGGACGGTAGCGTCTGAAAAACTGTTTTTT
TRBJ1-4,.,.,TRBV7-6,CASSLVVGKLFF,TGTGCCAGCAGCTTAGTCGTGGGGAAACTGTTTTTT
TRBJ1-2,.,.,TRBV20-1,CSARDRPGLNYGYTF,TGCAGTGCTAGAGATCGGCCAGGCTTGAACTATGGCTACACCTTC
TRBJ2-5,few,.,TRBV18,CASSPGRKETQYF,TGTGCCAGCTCACCAGGGCGAAAAGAGACCCAGTACTTC
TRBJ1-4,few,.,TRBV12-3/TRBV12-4,CASSFRQEANEKLFF,TGTGCCAGCAGTTTTCGTCAGGAAGCAAATGAAAAACTGTTTTTT
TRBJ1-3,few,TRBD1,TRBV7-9,CASSPGSTGRGRNTIYF,TGTGCCAGCAGCCCAGGATCGACAGGCAGGGGGAGAAACACCATATATTTT
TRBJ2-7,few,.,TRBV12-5,CASGLVLGQGGSYEQYF,TGTGCTAGTGGCTTGGTACTTGGGCAGGGGGGATCCTACGAGCAGTACTTC
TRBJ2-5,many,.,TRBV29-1,CSAGLVQETQYF,TGCAGCGCCGGTCTAGTTCAAGAGACCCAGTACTTC
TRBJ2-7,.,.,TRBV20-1,CSARTTSSYEQYF,TGCAGTGCTAGGACCACTAGCTCCTACGAGCAGTACTTC
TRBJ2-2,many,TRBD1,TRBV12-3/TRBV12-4,CASSRTGNTGELFF,TGTGCCAGCAGTCGGACAGGGAACACCGGGGAGCTGTTTTTT
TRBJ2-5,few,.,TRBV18,CASSPQRGFPQETQYF,TGTGCCAGCTCACCACAAAGGGGATTTCCTCAAGAGACCCAGTACTTC
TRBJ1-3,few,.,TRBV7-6,CASSFRQGNTVYF,TGTGCCAGCAGCTTCCGCCAGGGGAACACCGTATATTTT
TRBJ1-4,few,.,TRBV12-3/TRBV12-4,CASSLSRRRGEKLFF,TGTGCCAGCAGTTTAAGTCGGCGCAGGGGAGAAAAACTGTTTTTT
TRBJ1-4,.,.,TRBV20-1,CSGTGSNEKLFF,TGCAGTGGAACAGGGTCTAATGAAAAACTGTTTTTT
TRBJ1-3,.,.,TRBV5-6,CASSLQGYLSGNTIYF,TGTGCCAGCAGCTTACAGGGATACCTCTCTGGAAACACCATATATTTT
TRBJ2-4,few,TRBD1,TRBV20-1,CSASLPGQGGGNIQYF,TGCAGTGCAAGCCTCCCGGGACAGGGGGGCGGAAACATTCAGTACTTC
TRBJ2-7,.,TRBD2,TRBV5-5,CASSLAGSGGPSTYEQYF,TGTGCCAGCAGCTTGGCCGGTAGCGGGGGGCCCTCTACCTACGAGCAGTACTTC
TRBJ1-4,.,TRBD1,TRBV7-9,CASRSGQGNEKLVF,TGTGCCAGCAGATCGGGACAGGGGAATGAAAAACTGGTTTTT
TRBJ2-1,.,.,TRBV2,CASSERVEQFF,TGTGCCAGCAGTGAACGGGTTGAGCAGTTCTTC
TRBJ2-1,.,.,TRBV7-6,CASSLDPFYNEQFF,TGTGCCAGCAGCTTAGATCCTTTCTACAATGAGCAGTTCTTC
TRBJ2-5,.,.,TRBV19,CASSTTEFYERYF,TGTGCCAGTAGTACTACAGAATTCTACGAGCGGTACTTC
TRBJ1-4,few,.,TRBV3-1,CASSQGGGGLFF,TGTGCCAGCAGCCAAGGGGGCGGCGGACTGTTTTTT
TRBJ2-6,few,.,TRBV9,CASSPILDHRSGANVLTF,TGTGCCAGCAGCCCGATATTGGATCATCGCTCTGGGGCCAACGTCCTGACTTTC
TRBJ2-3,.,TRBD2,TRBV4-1,CASSQALAGGQVDTQYF,TGCGCCAGCAGCCAAGCATTAGCGGGGGGGCAGGTAGATACGCAGTATTTT
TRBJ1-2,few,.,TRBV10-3,CAISDPRGSYTF,TGTGCCATCAGTGACCCCAGGGGTTCCTACACCTTC
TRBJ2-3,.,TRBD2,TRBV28,CASSFRTSASTDTQYF,TGTGCCAGCAGTTTCAGGACTAGCGCTAGCACAGATACGCAGTATTTT
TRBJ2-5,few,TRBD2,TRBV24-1,CATSDGTMFQTQYF,TGTGCCACCAGTGACGGGACTATGTTTCAGACCCAGTACTTC